The clone carrying this T cell receptor beta chain was detected once. Germline values: CDR1 LNHDA, CDR2 SQIVND (reference sequence). The CDR3 is made up of 13 amino acids. Trimming removed 10 bases at V and 2 bases at J, with 14 bases between. The data belong to a study of blood T cell repertoires in COVID-19. Study as a whole: In each case, the material was cDNA or gDNA derived from T cells, B-cell-depleted T cells, or PBMCs.

How the authors handled the data: Estimates of nucleated cell counts were drawn from the amplification of reference gene primers. TCRdb's copy holds only in-frame clones and misses some; the assay was immunoSEQ multiplex PCR. Clone size and the V and J calls come from that table; the DNA yielded D and trimming. The sample has hundreds of thousands of clones, 70% to 90% seen once. This receptor was taken from a woman aged 25 to 39 with acute or convalescent COVID-19. Sequencing was carried out using peripheral blood. The chain links TRBV19 to TRBJ1-2; tentatively, D is TRBD1 (5 bases). CDR3 amino acids: CATKQTANYGYTF. In DNA, the CDR3 is TGTGCCACGAAACAGACAGCGAACTATGGCTACACCTTC.